This TCR beta chain was recorded in a study of identical twins. Broader study findings: Findings came from cross-sectional statistics, without long-term follow-up of donors. Beta out-of-frame sequences displayed a weaker excess of sharing between twins. The study found excess low generation probability among twin-shared out-of-frame alpha sequences.

The table lists this clonotype with a few counts. Its antigen is not identified. CDR1 is SGHTS, CDR2 YDEGEE, per germline. The length of the CDR3 is 16 residues. The J segment lost 6 bases and the V segment lost 4 bases, leaving 13 bases of the junction unmatched. Unique molecular identifiers were present on the cDNA, and a universal primer site came from template switching. From the 5' RACE reads, TCRdb called clonotypes with MiXCR, one entry per CDR3 protein. The table records hundreds of thousands of distinct CDR3 sequences, 9% to 15% of them present only once. The same specimen was also included in a second study, on yellow fever vaccine responses in identical twins.

Sequenced material: PBMCs. This sequence was found in a woman under 30 in good health. V is TRBV5-8 and J is TRBJ2-1; 7 nucleotides match TRBD1. The chain's CDR3 is CASSKGTVLGSNEQFF. Written as DNA, the CDR3 is TGTGCCAGCAGCAAAGGGACAGTTCTCGGGTCCAATGAGCAGTTCTTC.